The 21 T cell receptor beta chains listed next were all sequenced from one sample in a study of cytomegalovirus exposure and HLA in healthy donors. The repertoire was sequenced with immunoSEQ multiplex PCR; TCRdb's copy has only in-frame clones and lacks some. Of some 130,000 clones listed, approximately 94% are singletons. The specimen sequenced was PBMCs. These receptors all come from a man aged 18 to 30 in good health and CMV-seropositive.

The rearrangement links TRBV15 to TRBJ1-2; D is undetermined. Germline V gene lookup returns CDR1 LNHNV and CDR2 YYDKDF (reference sequence). There are 14 residues in the CDR3. Trimming left V 3 bases short and J 8 bases short, with 16 bases between. CDR3 in amino acids: CATSSRGSRRGYTF. The CDR3 nucleotides read TGTGCCACCAGCAGCCGGGGTTCACGTCGCGGCTACACCTTC.

V gene TRBV4-2 combines with J gene TRBJ2-6; D uncertain. The CDR3 runs 15 residues. V lost 5 bases and J lost 1, with 9 bases in between. In germline, CDR1 is LGHNA, CDR2 YNFKEQ. The CDR3 sequence: CASSAHLSGANVLTF. CDR3 nucleotide sequence: TGTGCCAGCAGCGCACACCTTTCTGGGGCCAACGTCCTGACTTTC.

The chain carries TRBV7-3 and TRBJ1-1; TRBD1 is a possible D gene (5 bases). The V gene lost 5 bases and the J gene lost 4 bases, with 11 bases spanning the gap. This CDR3 contains 13 residues. Per the germline V gene, CDR1 is SGHTA and CDR2 is FQGTGA. The CDR3 sequence is CASSNHGGTEAFF. The CDR3 DNA sequence: TGTGCCAGCAGCAACCACGGGGGCACTGAAGCTTTCTTT.

V usage is TRBV5-6 and J usage is TRBJ2-2; a weak D match, TRBD1 (6 bases). This CDR3 region has 17 residues. Deletions cut 2 bases from V and 3 bases from J, with 17 bases between. In germline, CDR1 is SGHDT, CDR2 YYEEEE. In DNA, the CDR3 is TGTGCCAGCAGCTTTTGGCAGGGGAGTTCGGACACCGGGGAGCTGTTTTTT. This sequence encodes CASSFWQGSSDTGELFF.

This sequence joins TRBV27 and TRBJ2-3, with 10 bases that match TRBD2. The J segment lost 4 bases and the V segment lost 2 bases, leaving 9 bases of the junction unmatched. Germline V gene data show CDR1 as MNHEY and CDR2 as SMNVEV (reference sequence). The CDR3 is 17 residues long. In DNA form, the CDR3 reads TGTGCCAGCAGTTTAGGGCTAGCGGGAGTTGGGCCAGATACGCAGTATTTT. Its translation is CASSLGLAGVGPDTQYF.

V is TRBV5-4 and J is TRBJ2-7; weak D call: TRBD2 (6 bases). Germline lookup yields CDR1 SGHNT and CDR2 YYREEE (reference sequence). CDR3 size: 16 residues. With 0 bases removed from V and 0 bases from J, the gap between germline ends came to 13 bases. The CDR3 nucleotides read TGTGCCAGCAGCTTGGGGATAGCGGTTAGCTCCTACGAGCAGTACTTC. It specifies CASSLGIAVSSYEQYF.

The chain links TRBV6-6 to TRBJ2-2; 7 positions agree with TRBD2. The CDR3 length is 13 residues. From germline, CDR1 is MNHNY and CDR2 SVGAGI (reference sequence). The ends lost 5 bases at V and 6 bases at J; junction bases unmatched: 3. CDR3 amino acids: CASSGGRAGELFF. The DNA for the CDR3 is TGTGCCAGCAGTGGGGGGAGGGCCGGGGAGCTGTTTTTT.

There are a few counts of this clone. The V gene is TRBV2, the J gene TRBJ2-7; D may be TRBD1 (6 bases). V lost 5 bases, J lost 2 bases, and 10 bases lay in between. Germline V lookup: CDR1 SNHLY, CDR2 FYNNEI. CDR3 length: 13 residues. For the CDR3, the DNA is TGTGCCAGCAGTTTTGGACAGCCCTACGAGCAGTACTTC. It encodes CASSFGQPYEQYF.

V and J are TRBV10-2 and TRBJ2-3, with D maybe TRBD2 (6 bases). In germline, CDR1 is WSHSY, CDR2 SAAADI. This CDR3 region has 13 residues. V lost 6 bases to trimming and J lost 6 bases, with 13 bases between them. The CDR3 bases are TGCGCCAGCAGCGGGAGTTCTTACGATACGCAGTATTTT. Residues: CASSGSSYDTQYF.

The V and J genes are TRBV19 and TRBJ2-1, with 10 nucleotides matching TRBD2. V lost 1 base, J lost 6 bases, and 9 bases stayed unmatched. The CDR3 is 17 amino acids. Germline V CDR1 and CDR2: LNHDA, SQIVND (reference sequence). In DNA form, the CDR3 reads TGTGCCAGTAGTATAGGGACTAGCGGACCCATTGGCAATGAGCAGTTCTTC. This codes for CASSIGTSGPIGNEQFF.

This chain uses TRBV18 with TRBJ1-1; TRBD1 matches at 7 bases. V shed 3 bases and J 7 bases; nucleotides not matched to a gene: 11. The germline gives CDR1 KGHSH, CDR2 LQKENI. CDR3 length: 15 residues. CDR3 sequence: CASSPSLPGGSEAFF. CDR3 DNA: TGTGCCAGCTCACCTAGTCTTCCAGGGGGTAGTGAAGCTTTCTTT.

The chain is built from TRBV2 and TRBJ1-3, with D uncertain. Trimming removed 7 bases at V and 8 bases at J, with 9 bases between. CDR1 is SNHLY, CDR2 FYNNEI, per germline. The CDR3 totals 11 residues. The CDR3 bases are TGTGCCAGCACCTCCTCGGACACCATATATTTT. This gives the protein CASTSSDTIYF.

The genes are TRBV19 and TRBJ2-7; 9 bases are a match to TRBD1. The CDR3 totals 16 residues. The V segment lost 7 bases and the J segment 3 bases; nucleotides outside the gene matches: 13. The germline V gene encodes CDR1 LNHDA and CDR2 SQIVND (reference sequence). CDR3: CASTQTPRDRDYEQYF. CDR3 nucleotide sequence: TGTGCCAGTACCCAAACCCCCCGGGACAGGGACTACGAGCAGTACTTC.

The chain is built from TRBV4-1 and TRBJ1-4, with D perhaps TRBD1 (5 bases). The germline CDR1 and CDR2 sequences are MGHRA and YSYEKL. This CDR3 has 15 amino acids. Between the trimmed V and J ends, which lost 2 bases and 8 bases, there was a span of 15 bases. CDR3 sequence (DNA): TGCGCCAGCAGCCAACTTGACAGAGTAGGCGAAAAACTGTTTTTT. This encodes CASSQLDRVGEKLFF.

This clone appeared a single time. The chain joins TRBV2 to TRBJ1-3; the D gene is possibly TRBD1 (5 bases). The germline gives CDR1 SNHLY, CDR2 FYNNEI. The CDR3 runs 18 residues. The ends were cut back, 5 bases at V and 0 bases at J, with 20 bases in the middle. DNA for the CDR3: TGTGCCAGCAGTCCGGTCCGACGACAGCGATCCTCTGGAAACACCATATATTTT. Its translation is CASSPVRRQRSSGNTIYF.

The CDR3 protein is CSVEGSRIYGYTF. CDR3 coding DNA: TGCAGCGTTGAGGGCAGCAGGATCTATGGCTACACCTTC. The V call is TRBV29-1, the J call TRBJ1-2; D ambiguous. The CDR3 has 13 residues. V lost 3 bases to trimming and J lost 4 bases, with 12 bases between them. Germline CDR1 is SQVTM and CDR2 is ANQGSEA.

This chain joins TRBV7-2 and TRBJ1-1, with 8 bases that match TRBD1. The V segment lost 0 bases and the J segment 0 bases; nucleotides outside the gene matches: 9. The CDR3 runs 18 residues. CDR1 and CDR2 from the germline V gene are SGHTA and FQGNSA. The CDR3 DNA is TGTGCCAGCAGCTTAGCGGGGACAGGATCGATTATGAACACTGAAGCTTTCTTT. This translates into CASSLAGTGSIMNTEAFF.

This chain's CDR3 is CASSSFGTGTNQPQHF. The DNA for the CDR3 is TGTGCCAGCAGCTCCTTCGGGACAGGGACTAATCAGCCCCAGCATTTT. The V call is TRBV5-4, the J call TRBJ1-5; 9 bases are shared with TRBD1. Germline CDR1 reads SGHNT; CDR2 reads YYREEE (reference sequence). The CDR3 covers 16 residues. The ends lost 3 bases at V and 4 bases at J; junction bases unmatched: 8.

The chain is built from TRBV2 and TRBJ2-7; 8 bases line up with TRBD2. Germline values: CDR1 SNHLY, CDR2 FYNNEI. This CDR3 is 15 amino acids long. V lost 6 bases to trimming and J lost 2 bases; unmatched junction nucleotides: 9. The CDR3 nucleotides read TGTGCCAGCAGAGCAACTAGCGGTTTACCCTACGAGCAGTACTTC. It specifies CASRATSGLPYEQYF. Full variable domain (rest looked up from reference TRBV2 and TRBJ2-7): EPEVTQTPSHQVTQMGQEVILRCVPISNHLYFYWYRQILGQKVEFLVSFYNNEISEKSEIFDDQFSVERPDGSNFTLKIRSTKLEDSAMYFCASRATSGLPYEQYFGPGTRLTVT.

V is TRBV5-4 and J is TRBJ2-3; 7 bases agree with TRBD2. Losses at the gene ends were 4 bases for V and 2 bases for J; bases not matched to a gene: 7. The CDR3 length is 15 residues. Germline V CDR1 and CDR2: SGHNT, YYREEE (reference sequence). The CDR3 spells CASSIASGITDTQYF. The CDR3, as DNA: TGTGCCAGCAGCATTGCTAGCGGAATCACAGATACGCAGTATTTT.

This clone was seen at least ten times. The genes are TRBV27 and TRBJ1-1; TRBD1 might be the D (6 bases). This CDR3 comprises 15 residues. The V end lost 0 bases, the J end lost 5 bases, and 13 bases lay between the germline ends. CDR1 is MNHEY, CDR2 SMNVEV, per germline (reference sequence). CDR3 sequence reads: CASSLSYPGVTEAFF. CDR3 sequence (DNA): TGTGCCAGCAGTTTATCGTATCCAGGGGTTACTGAAGCTTTCTTT.